This T cell receptor (beta chain) is from a study of blood T cells in healthy people across ages. Through a sample-barcoded 5' primer and a J-beta primer mix, a second PCR was run for about 6 to 11 cycles. TCRdb reanalysed the 5' RACE reads using MiXCR and keeps one entry per CDR3 protein. This table has 1.6 million or so distinct CDR3 sequences, roughly a third appearing once. This clonotype was seen more than once but under ten times. The sequencing sample was made of blood. The origin of this receptor is a woman aged 25 to 45 in good health.

The CDR3 DNA is TGCAGCGTTGTGGTGAAGGGGGCGGCCAAAAACATTCAGTACTTC. It encodes CSVVVKGAAKNIQYF. V and J are TRBV29-1 and TRBJ2-4; the match to TRBD1 covers 7 bases. Trimming cost V 4 bases and J 1 base; bases outside gene matches: 7. Germline CDR1 and CDR2: SQVTM and ANQGSEA. The CDR3 spans 15 residues.